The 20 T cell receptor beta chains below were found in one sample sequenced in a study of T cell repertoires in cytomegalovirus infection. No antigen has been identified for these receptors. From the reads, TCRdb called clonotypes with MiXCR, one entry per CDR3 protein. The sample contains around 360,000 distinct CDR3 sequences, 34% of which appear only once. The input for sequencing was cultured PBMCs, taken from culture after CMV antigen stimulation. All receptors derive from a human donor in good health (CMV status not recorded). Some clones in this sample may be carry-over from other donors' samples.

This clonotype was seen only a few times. CDR3 coding DNA: TGTGCCAGCAGCCCCCAGGGTGGCTACACAGATACGCAGTATTTT. This sequence encodes CASSPQGGYTDTQYF. J is TRBJ2-3 and V is TRBV7-3; possibly TRBD1 for D (5 bases). CDR3 length equals 15 residues. V gave up 5 bases and J gave up 2 bases, with 14 bases separating them. CDR1 is SGHTA and CDR2 is FQGTGA in the germline V gene. Together with reference TRBV7-3 and TRBJ2-3, the CDR3 gives the full variable domain: GAGVSQTPSNKVTEKGKYVELRCDPISGHTALYWYRQSLGQGPEFLIYFQGTGAADDSGLPNDRFFAVRPEGSVSTLKIQRTERGDSAVYLCASSPQGGYTDTQYFGPGTRLTVL.

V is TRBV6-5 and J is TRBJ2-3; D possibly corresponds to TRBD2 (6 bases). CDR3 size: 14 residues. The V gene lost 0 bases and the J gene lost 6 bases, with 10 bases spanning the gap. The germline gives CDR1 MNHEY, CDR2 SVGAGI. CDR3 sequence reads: CASSYSAGPDTQYF. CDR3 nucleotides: TGTGCCAGCAGTTACTCTGCGGGGCCCGATACGCAGTATTTT.

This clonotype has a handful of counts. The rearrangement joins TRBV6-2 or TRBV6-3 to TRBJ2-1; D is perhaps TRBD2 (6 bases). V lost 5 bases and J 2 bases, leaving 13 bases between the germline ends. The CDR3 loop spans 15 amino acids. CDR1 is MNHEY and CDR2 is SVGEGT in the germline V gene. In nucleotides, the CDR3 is TGTGCCAGCAGTAGGGGACTGGCCACCTACAATGAGCAGTTCTTC. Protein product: CASSRGLATYNEQFF.

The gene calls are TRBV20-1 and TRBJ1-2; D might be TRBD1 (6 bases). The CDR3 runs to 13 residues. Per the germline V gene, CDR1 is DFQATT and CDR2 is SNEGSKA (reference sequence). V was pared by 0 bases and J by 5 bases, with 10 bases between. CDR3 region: CSARDLGGYGYTF. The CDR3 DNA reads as TGCAGTGCTAGAGATCTAGGGGGGTATGGCTACACCTTC.

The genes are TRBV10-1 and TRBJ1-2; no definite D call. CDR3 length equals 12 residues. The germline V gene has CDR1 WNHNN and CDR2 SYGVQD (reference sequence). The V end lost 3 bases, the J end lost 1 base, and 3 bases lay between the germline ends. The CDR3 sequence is CASSDSNYGYTF. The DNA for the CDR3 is TGCGCCAGCAGTGACAGTAACTATGGCTACACCTTC.

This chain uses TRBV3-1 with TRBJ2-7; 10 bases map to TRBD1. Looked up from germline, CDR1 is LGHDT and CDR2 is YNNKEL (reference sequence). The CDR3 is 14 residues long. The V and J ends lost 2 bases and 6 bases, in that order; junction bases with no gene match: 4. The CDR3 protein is CASSQTGQGSEQYV. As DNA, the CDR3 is TGTGCCAGCAGCCAAACGGGACAGGGGAGCGAGCAGTACGTC.

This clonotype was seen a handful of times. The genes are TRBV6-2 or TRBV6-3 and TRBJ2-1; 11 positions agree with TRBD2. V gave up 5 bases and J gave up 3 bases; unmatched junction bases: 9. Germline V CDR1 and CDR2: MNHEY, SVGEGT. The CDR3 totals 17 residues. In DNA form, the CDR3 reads TGTGCCAGCAGTCCGAGAAGACTAGCGGGAAACTACAATGAGCAGTTCTTC. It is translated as CASSPRRLAGNYNEQFF.

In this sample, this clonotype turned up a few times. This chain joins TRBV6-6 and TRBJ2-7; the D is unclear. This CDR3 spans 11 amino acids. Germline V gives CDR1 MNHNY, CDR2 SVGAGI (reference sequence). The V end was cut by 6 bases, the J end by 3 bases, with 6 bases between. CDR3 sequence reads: CASRRSYEQYF. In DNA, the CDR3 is TGTGCCAGCAGGAGAAGCTACGAGCAGTACTTC.

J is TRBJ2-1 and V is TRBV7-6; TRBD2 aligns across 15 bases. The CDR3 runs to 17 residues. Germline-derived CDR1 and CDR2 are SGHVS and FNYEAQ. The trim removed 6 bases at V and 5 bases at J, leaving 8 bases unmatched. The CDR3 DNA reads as TGTGCCAGCAGTGGGACTAGCGGGAGGCCGGGGGACAATGAGCAGTTCTTC. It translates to CASSGTSGRPGDNEQFF.

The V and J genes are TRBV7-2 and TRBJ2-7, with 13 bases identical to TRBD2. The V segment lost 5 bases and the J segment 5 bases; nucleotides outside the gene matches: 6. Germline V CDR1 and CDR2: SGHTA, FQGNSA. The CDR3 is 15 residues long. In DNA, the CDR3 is TGTGCCAGCAGCGAACTAGCGGGAGGGATGGACGAGCAGTACTTC. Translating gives CASSELAGGMDEQYF.

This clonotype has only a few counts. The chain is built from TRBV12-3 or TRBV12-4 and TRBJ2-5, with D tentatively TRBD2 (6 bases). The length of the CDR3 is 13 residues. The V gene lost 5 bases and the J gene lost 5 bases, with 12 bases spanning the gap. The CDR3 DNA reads TGTGCCAGCAGTAAGACTAGTTACGAGACCCAGTACTTC. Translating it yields CASSKTSYETQYF.

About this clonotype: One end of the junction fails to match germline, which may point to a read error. CDR3 amino acids: CASSQDQSSGITGSYEQYF. CDR3 nucleotide sequence: TGTGCCAGCAGCCAAGATCAGTCTAGCGGGATTACCGGGTCCTACGAGCAGTACTTC. This chain joins TRBV4-1 and TRBJ2-7; the match to TRBD2 covers 9 bases. The germline V gene has CDR1 MGHRA and CDR2 YSYEKL. The CDR3 consists of 19 residues.

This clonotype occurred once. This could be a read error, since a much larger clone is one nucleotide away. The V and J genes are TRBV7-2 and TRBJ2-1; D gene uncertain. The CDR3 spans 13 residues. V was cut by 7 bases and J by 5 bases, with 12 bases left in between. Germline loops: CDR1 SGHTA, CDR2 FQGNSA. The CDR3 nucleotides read TGTACCAGCACGGGCAGTTGGGACAATGAGCAGTTCTTC. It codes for CTSTGSWDNEQFF.

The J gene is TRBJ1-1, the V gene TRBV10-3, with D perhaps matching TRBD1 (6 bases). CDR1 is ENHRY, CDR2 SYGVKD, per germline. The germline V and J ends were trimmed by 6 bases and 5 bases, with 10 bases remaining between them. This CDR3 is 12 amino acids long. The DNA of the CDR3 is TGTGCCATCAGGGGGACATTGACTGAAGCTTTCTTT. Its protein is CAIRGTLTEAFF.

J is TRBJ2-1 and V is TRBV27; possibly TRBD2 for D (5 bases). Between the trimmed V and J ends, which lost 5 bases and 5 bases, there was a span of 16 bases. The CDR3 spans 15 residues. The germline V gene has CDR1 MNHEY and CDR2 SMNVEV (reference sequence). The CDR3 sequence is CASSLGLPRDNEQFF. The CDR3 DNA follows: TGTGCCAGCAGTCTAGGACTCCCTCGAGACAATGAGCAGTTCTTC.

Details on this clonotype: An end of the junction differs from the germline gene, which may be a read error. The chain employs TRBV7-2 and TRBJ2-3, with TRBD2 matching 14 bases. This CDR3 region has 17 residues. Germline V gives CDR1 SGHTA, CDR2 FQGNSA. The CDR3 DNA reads TGTGCCAGCAGCTTAGGACTAGCGGGAGGGCCCGGAGATATGCAGTATTTT. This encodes CASSLGLAGGPGDMQYF.

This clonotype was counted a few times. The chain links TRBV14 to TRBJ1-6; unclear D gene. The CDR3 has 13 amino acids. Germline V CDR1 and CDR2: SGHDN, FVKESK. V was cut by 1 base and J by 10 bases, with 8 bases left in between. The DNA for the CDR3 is TGTGCCAGCAGCCAAGTCCCGTGGTCACCCCTCCACTTT. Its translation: CASSQVPWSPLHF.

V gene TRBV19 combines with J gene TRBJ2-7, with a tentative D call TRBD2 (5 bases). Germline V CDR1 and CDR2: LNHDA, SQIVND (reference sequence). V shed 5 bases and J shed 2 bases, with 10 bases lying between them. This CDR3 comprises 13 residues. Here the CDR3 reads CASSPGKAYEQYF. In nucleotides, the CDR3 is TGTGCCAGTAGTCCCGGGAAGGCCTACGAGCAGTACTTC.

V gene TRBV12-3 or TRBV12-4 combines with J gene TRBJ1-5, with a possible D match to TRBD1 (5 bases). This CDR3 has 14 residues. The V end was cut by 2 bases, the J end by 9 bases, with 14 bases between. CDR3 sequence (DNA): TGTGCCAGCAGTTTAACGGGGCCAATGGGGCCCCAGCATTTT. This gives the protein CASSLTGPMGPQHF.

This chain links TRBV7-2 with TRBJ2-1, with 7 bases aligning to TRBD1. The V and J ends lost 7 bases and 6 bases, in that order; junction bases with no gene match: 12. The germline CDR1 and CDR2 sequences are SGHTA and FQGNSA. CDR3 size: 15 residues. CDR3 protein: CASTRGSGGSNEQFF. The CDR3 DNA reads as TGTGCCAGCACCAGAGGGTCAGGGGGAAGCAATGAGCAGTTCTTC. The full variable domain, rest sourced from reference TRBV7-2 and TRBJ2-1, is GAGVSQSPSNKVTEKGKDVELRCDPISGHTALYWYRQSLGQGLEFLIYFQGNSAPDKSGLPSDRFSAERTGGSVSTLTIQRTQQEDSAVYLCASTRGSGGSNEQFFGPGTRLTVL.